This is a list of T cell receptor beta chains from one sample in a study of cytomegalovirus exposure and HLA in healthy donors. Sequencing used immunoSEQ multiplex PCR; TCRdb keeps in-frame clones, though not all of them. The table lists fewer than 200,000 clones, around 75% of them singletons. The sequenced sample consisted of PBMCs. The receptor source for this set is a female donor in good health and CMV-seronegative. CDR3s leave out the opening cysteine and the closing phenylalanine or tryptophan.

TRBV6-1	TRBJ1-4	ASTGTAGSKKLF
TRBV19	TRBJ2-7	ASSITGTGVYEQY
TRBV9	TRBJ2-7	ASSRGAEPSYEQY
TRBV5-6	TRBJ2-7	ASSFRQGDREQY
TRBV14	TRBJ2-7	ASSQTATYEQY
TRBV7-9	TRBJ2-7	ASSPATGGRYEQY
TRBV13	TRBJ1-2	ASSLGGELYGYT
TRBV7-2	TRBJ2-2	ASSPRTGHTGELF
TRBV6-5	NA	ASSYRDTFRKTQY
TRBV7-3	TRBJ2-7	ASTPPGY
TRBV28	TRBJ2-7	ASSSAGMSLAGGSPYEQY
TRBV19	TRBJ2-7	ASSIVGTGALDEQY
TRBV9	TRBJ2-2	ASSQTGTPNTGELF
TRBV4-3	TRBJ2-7	ASSQDMASGSYEQY
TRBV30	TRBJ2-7	AWSGGLSYEQY
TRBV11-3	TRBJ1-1	ASSSGGWNTEAF
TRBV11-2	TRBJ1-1	ASSLGAGGFSEAF
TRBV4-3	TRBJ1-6	ASSQVGTVNSPLH
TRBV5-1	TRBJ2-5	ASSLVGPQETQY
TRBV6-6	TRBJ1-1	ASSYSGGETEAF
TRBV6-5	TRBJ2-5	ASSPWEGIETQY
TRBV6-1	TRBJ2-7	ASSEGPQAQRQY
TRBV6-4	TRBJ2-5	ASRDSGEGPQY
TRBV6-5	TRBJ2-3	ASSPGIVSTDTQY
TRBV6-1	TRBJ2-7	ATTAGTGVYEQY
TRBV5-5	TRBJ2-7	ASSKQALNEQY
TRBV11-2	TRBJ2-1	ASRAGGSSYNEQF
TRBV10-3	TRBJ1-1	AISARDRGRVEAF
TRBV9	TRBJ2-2	ASSVSRRGWNTGELF
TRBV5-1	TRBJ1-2	ASSSGTGERNYGYT
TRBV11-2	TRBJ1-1	ASSGTGYTEAF
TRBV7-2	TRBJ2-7	ASSLNRRGSSYEQY
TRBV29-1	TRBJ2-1	SVDTAAYNEQF
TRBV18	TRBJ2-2	ASSPGGGDTGELF
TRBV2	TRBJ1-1	ASSLAGEVNTEAF
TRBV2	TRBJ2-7	ASRGRGASYEQY